A selection of T cell receptor beta chains follows, all from one sample in a study of post-analysis software for immune sequencing data. Each CDR3 protein is one row after TCRdb ran MiXCR on the PCR reads. The sample holds around 770,000 distinct CDR3 sequences, around 46% seen once. The sequenced sample consisted of blood. The receptors derive from a girl aged 10-17 years with multiple sclerosis. Both conserved end residues are part of each CDR3. The order of the fields is clone size, J gene, V gene, D gene, CDR3 protein, CDR3 DNA. D genes are given only for firm matches. Clone size appears in some rows only: once, few, many, or a class for an expanded clone.

clone size: -
J gene: TRBJ2-7
V gene: TRBV12-3/TRBV12-4
D gene: -
CDR3 protein: CASRNAGGSPYEQYF
CDR3 DNA: TGTGCCAGCAGAAACGCTGGGGGCAGCCCCTACGAGCAGTACTTC

clone size: -
J gene: TRBJ1-4
V gene: TRBV5-5
D gene: TRBD1
CDR3 protein: CASSLRPGQASGGLFF
CDR3 DNA: TGTGCCAGCAGCTTGCGTCCGGGACAGGCCTCCGGGGGACTGTTTTTT

clone size: -
J gene: TRBJ2-3
V gene: TRBV7-2
D gene: TRBD2
CDR3 protein: CASSSGLAVPDTQYF
CDR3 DNA: TGTGCCAGCAGCTCTGGACTAGCGGTACCAGATACGCAGTATTTT

clone size: few
J gene: TRBJ2-1
V gene: TRBV20-1
D gene: TRBD1
CDR3 protein: CSADRVDEQFF
CDR3 DNA: TGCAGTGCTGACAGGGTGGACGAGCAGTTCTTC

clone size: few
J gene: TRBJ2-7
V gene: TRBV6-1
D gene: TRBD1
CDR3 protein: CASITSRGHYEQYF
CDR3 DNA: TGTGCCAGTATAACTTCCAGGGGGCACTACGAGCAGTACTTC

clone size: few
J gene: TRBJ2-7
V gene: TRBV11-2
D gene: -
CDR3 protein: CASNSGGYSYEQYF
CDR3 DNA: TGTGCCAGCAACTCGGGCGGCTACTCCTACGAGCAGTACTTC

clone size: once
J gene: TRBJ2-5
V gene: TRBV7-8
D gene: -
CDR3 protein: CASSLITVQETQYF
CDR3 DNA: TGTGCCAGCAGCTTAATCACAGTACAAGAGACCCAGTACTTC

clone size: few
J gene: TRBJ2-1
V gene: TRBV12-3/TRBV12-4
D gene: TRBD2
CDR3 protein: CASSSSGGGLARYNEQFF
CDR3 DNA: TGTGCCAGCAGCTCGTCCGGGGGCGGACTAGCGAGATACAATGAGCAGTTCTTC

clone size: few
J gene: TRBJ2-7
V gene: TRBV19
D gene: -
CDR3 protein: CASRQHLPTDEQYF
CDR3 DNA: TGTGCCAGTAGGCAGCACCTACCTACGGACGAGCAGTACTTC

clone size: many
J gene: TRBJ2-5
V gene: TRBV29-1
D gene: TRBD2
CDR3 protein: CSVGGMGGETQYF
CDR3 DNA: TGCAGCGTCGGCGGGATGGGGGGGGAGACCCAGTACTTC

clone size: few
J gene: TRBJ2-1
V gene: TRBV20-1
D gene: -
CDR3 protein: CSAILWGSHNEQFF
CDR3 DNA: TGCAGTGCTATTCTGTGGGGCTCACACAATGAGCAGTTCTTC

clone size: -
J gene: TRBJ1-1
V gene: TRBV12-3/TRBV12-4
D gene: -
CDR3 protein: CASSLKKDAEAFF
CDR3 DNA: TGTGCCAGCAGCCTCAAGAAAGACGCTGAAGCTTTCTTT

clone size: few
J gene: TRBJ2-3
V gene: TRBV4-2
D gene: TRBD2
CDR3 protein: CASSQAGLGLTDTQYF
CDR3 DNA: TGTGCCAGTAGCCAAGCGGGACTAGGACTCACAGATACGCAGTATTTT

clone size: -
J gene: TRBJ1-4
V gene: TRBV7-2
D gene: TRBD1
CDR3 protein: CASSYTGGLSNEKLFF
CDR3 DNA: TGTGCCAGCAGCTATACAGGGGGTCTGTCTAATGAAAAACTGTTTTTT

clone size: -
J gene: TRBJ2-5
V gene: TRBV25-1
D gene: TRBD2
CDR3 protein: CASSESGGTELRKQYF
CDR3 DNA: TGTGCCAGCAGTGAATCGGGGGGAACTGAACTACGAAAGCAGTACTTC

clone size: -
J gene: TRBJ2-7
V gene: TRBV12-3/TRBV12-4
D gene: -
CDR3 protein: CASSGGRGTYEQYF
CDR3 DNA: TGTGCCAGCAGCGGGGGACGCGGGACCTACGAGCAGTACTTC